Each of the 5 T cell receptor beta chains below was sequenced from the same sample in a study of T cell repertoires in cytomegalovirus infection. Their antigens are not known. TCRdb processed the reads anew with MiXCR; each CDR3 protein has one entry. This sample has some 480,000 distinct CDR3 sequences, with 30% to 35% found just once. Sequenced material: cultured PBMCs, taken from culture after CMV antigen stimulation. The receptors were sampled from a human donor in good health (CMV status not recorded). Some clones in this sample may be carry-over from other donors' samples.

The table lists this clonotype with a few counts. Here the CDR3 DNA reads TGCAGTGCTAGTTCACAGGGCTGGTTGAACACTGAAGCTTTCTTT. Protein product: CSASSQGWLNTEAFF. The rearrangement joins TRBV20-1 to TRBJ1-1; D may be TRBD1 (6 bases). This CDR3 contains 15 residues. CDR1 and CDR2 from the germline V gene are DFQATT and SNEGSKA (reference sequence). Trimming took 3 bases from V and 0 from J, leaving 14 bases between them.

This clonotype turned up a few times. The CDR3 here is CAREARLPSWTGELFF. The CDR3 nucleotides read TGTGCTAGGGAGGCCCGGCTTCCTTCGTGGACCGGGGAGCTGTTTTTT. This chain uses TRBV12-5 with TRBJ2-2, with a tentative D call TRBD2 (5 bases). Between the trimmed V and J ends, which lost 9 bases and 5 bases, there was a span of 22 bases. The CDR3 length is 16 residues. CDR1 LGHNT and CDR2 FRNRAP come from the germline V gene. Full variable domain (rest looked up from reference TRBV12-5 and TRBJ2-2): DARVTQTPRHKVTEMGQEVTMRCQPILGHNTVFWYRQTMMQGLELLAYFRNRAPLDDSGMPKDRFSAEMPDATLATLKIQPSEPRDSAVYFCAREARLPSWTGELFFGEGSRLTVL.

This clonotype was counted only a few times. DNA for the CDR3: TGTGCCAGCAGCTCGGGAGCGGACTCTGGAAACACCATATATTTT. It encodes CASSSGADSGNTIYF. The chain uses TRBV7-6 and TRBJ1-3; the D is unclear. The CDR3 totals 15 residues. Germline CDR1 reads SGHVS; CDR2 reads FNYEAQ. Trimming cost V 4 bases and J 0 bases, with 10 bases left between them.

This clonotype has a handful of counts. V and J are TRBV7-8 and TRBJ1-1; D not resolved. V was trimmed by 2 bases and J by 5 bases, leaving 9 bases between them. Germline CDR1 SGHVS, CDR2 FQNEAQ. The CDR3 consists of 13 residues. CDR3 DNA: TGTGCCAGCAGCTTAATATACACAACTGAAGCTTTCTTT. It encodes CASSLIYTTEAFF. The full variable domain, rest sourced from reference TRBV7-8 and TRBJ1-1, is GAGVSQSPRYKVAKRGQDVALRCDPISGHVSLFWYQQALGQGPEFLTYFQNEAQLDKSGLPSDRFFAERPEGSVSTLKIQRTQQEDSAVYLCASSLIYTTEAFFGQGTRLTVV.

This clonotype was observed a handful of times. V gene TRBV28 combines with J gene TRBJ1-1; 7 bases map to TRBD1. The CDR3 covers 15 residues. Germline V gene lookup returns CDR1 MDHEN and CDR2 SYDVKM. V was pared by 4 bases and J by 5 bases, with 10 bases of the junction left unmatched. The DNA for the CDR3 is TGTGCCAGCAGTTCGCCCGACAGGGTCAGGACTGAAGCTTTCTTT. Its protein product is CASSSPDRVRTEAFF.